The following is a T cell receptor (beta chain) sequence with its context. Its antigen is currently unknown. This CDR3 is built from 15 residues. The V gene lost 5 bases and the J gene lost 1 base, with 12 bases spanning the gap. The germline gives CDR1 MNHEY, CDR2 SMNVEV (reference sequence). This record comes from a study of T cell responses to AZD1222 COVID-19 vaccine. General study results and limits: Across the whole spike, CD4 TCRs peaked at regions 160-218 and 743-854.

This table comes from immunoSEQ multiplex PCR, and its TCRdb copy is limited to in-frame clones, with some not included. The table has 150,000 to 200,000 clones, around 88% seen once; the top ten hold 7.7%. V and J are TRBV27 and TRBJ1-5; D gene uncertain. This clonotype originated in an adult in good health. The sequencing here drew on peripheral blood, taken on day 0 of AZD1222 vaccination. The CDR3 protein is CASSPQILSNQPQHF. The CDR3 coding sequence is TGTGCCAGCAGTCCCCAGATCCTGAGCAATCAGCCCCAGCATTTT.